Each of the 25 T cell receptor beta chains below was sequenced from the same sample in a study of sequential checkpoint blockade in melanoma. The treatment denotes: randomized to nivolumab then ipilimumab (arm A) or the reverse (arm B). The assay was immunoSEQ multiplex PCR, and TCRdb's table has in-frame clones only and misses some. The sample contains under 50,000 clones, around nine tenths of which appear only once. The sequenced sample was CD8+ T cells sorted from blood (inferred from file names), obtained from a patient given nivolumab and ipilimumab in sequence. The receptors were gathered from a human donor with melanoma.

The chain has TRBV19 and TRBJ2-3; possible D gene TRBD2, 5 bases. With 8 bases removed from V and 6 bases from J, the gap between germline ends came to 15 bases. There are 13 residues in the CDR3. CDR1 is LNHDA, CDR2 SQIVND, per germline (reference sequence). CDR3 in amino acids: CASATGIMDTQYF. CDR3 nucleotide sequence: TGTGCCAGTGCGACGGGGATCATGGATACGCAGTATTTT.

J is TRBJ1-1 and V is TRBV9, with a possible D match to TRBD1 (5 bases). There are 15 residues in the CDR3. Germline values: CDR1 SGDLS, CDR2 YYNGEE. The germline V and J ends were trimmed by 0 bases and 4 bases, with 13 bases remaining between them. The CDR3 is CASSVGGGVGTEAFF. The DNA for the CDR3 is TGTGCCAGCAGCGTAGGGGGAGGGGTTGGCACTGAAGCTTTCTTT.

The chain carries TRBV9 and TRBJ2-1; D is undetermined. The CDR3 consists of 17 residues. CDR1 is SGDLS and CDR2 is YYNGEE in the germline V gene. V was clipped by 1 base and J by 3 bases, with 17 bases between them. CDR3 loop: CASSVSPSSPYYNEQFF. The DNA for the CDR3 is TGTGCCAGCAGCGTAAGCCCGTCGAGCCCCTACTACAATGAGCAGTTCTTC.

The V gene is TRBV7-6, the J gene TRBJ2-1, with D possibly being TRBD2 (5 bases). The CDR3 totals 17 residues. Germline V lookup: CDR1 SGHVS, CDR2 FNYEAQ. Trimming stripped 1 base from V and 0 bases from J, with 13 bases between. The CDR3 sequence is CASSLGFSGSSYNEQFF. As DNA, the CDR3 is TGTGCCAGCAGCTTAGGGTTCAGCGGAAGCTCCTACAATGAGCAGTTCTTC.

V is TRBV2 and J is TRBJ1-2, with D unresolved. This CDR3 is 14 amino acids long. Trimming removed 6 bases at V and 8 bases at J, with 19 bases between. Germline V gene sequence: CDR1 SNHLY, CDR2 FYNNEI. CDR3 sequence (DNA): TGTGCCAGCAGCACCGCGACGAGGGTTGGCGGCTACACCTTC. Translation gives CASSTATRVGGYTF.

There are a few counts of this clone. The chain joins TRBV7-2 to TRBJ1-4; 8 nucleotides line up with TRBD1. Germline V gene lookup returns CDR1 SGHTA and CDR2 FQGNSA. V lost 5 bases and J lost 2; bases outside the gene matches: 7. The CDR3 length is 16 residues. Here the CDR3 DNA reads TGTGCCAGCAGCCCCGCCAGGACAGGGACTAATGAAAAACTGTTTTTT. It encodes CASSPARTGTNEKLFF.

Comment on this clone: The sample contains more than one DNA sequence encoding this CDR3. This chain uses TRBV19 with TRBJ2-5; 7 bases are a match to TRBD1. This CDR3 contains 14 residues. V gave up 4 bases and J gave up 0 bases; unmatched junction bases: 2. Germline CDR1 reads LNHDA; CDR2 reads SQIVND (reference sequence). The CDR3 loop reads CASSSDRDQETQYF. Written as DNA, the CDR3 is TGTGCCAGTAGTAGCGACAGGGACCAAGAGACCCAGTACTTC.

The rearrangement links TRBV16 to TRBJ2-7; unclear D gene. The length of the CDR3 is 12 residues. The V gene lost 0 bases and the J gene lost 11 bases, with 11 bases spanning the gap. Germline CDR1 is KGHSY and CDR2 is FQNENV. The CDR3 here is CASSQSGSREYF. The DNA of the CDR3 is TGTGCCAGCAGCCAATCGGGCTCCAGAGAGTACTTC.

In its sample, this clone was seen a few times. This sample includes further DNA sequences coding for the same CDR3. The chain recombines TRBV7-9 with TRBJ2-7, with TRBD2 matching 8 bases. J gave up 2 bases and V 6 bases, and 3 bases lay outside the gene matches. Germline CDR1 is SEHNR and CDR2 is FQNEAQ (reference sequence). This CDR3 has 13 amino acids. CDR3 sequence reads: CASREGLAYEQYF. The CDR3 DNA reads TGTGCCAGCAGGGAGGGACTAGCCTACGAGCAGTACTTC.

The genes are TRBV11-1 and TRBJ2-2, with 10 bases lining up with TRBD2. The V segment lost 6 bases and the J segment 4 bases; nucleotides outside the gene matches: 8. This CDR3 contains 16 residues. CDR1 and CDR2 from the germline V gene are SGHAT and FQDESV (reference sequence). CDR3 nucleotide sequence: TGTGCCAGCAGACCAAGACTAGCGGGTTTCACCGGGGAGCTGTTTTTT. It codes for CASRPRLAGFTGELFF.

V gene TRBV5-1 combines with J gene TRBJ2-1; D perhaps matches TRBD2 (6 bases). The germline V gene encodes CDR1 SGHRS and CDR2 YFSETQ. V lost 7 bases and J lost 6, with 17 bases in between. This CDR3 comprises 14 residues. The CDR3 spells CASQSGLLRNEQFF. The CDR3 bases are TGCGCCAGCCAGTCGGGACTCCTCCGCAATGAGCAGTTCTTC.

This chain connects TRBV6-5 to TRBJ2-5; 7 bases match TRBD1. CDR3 length equals 13 residues. In germline, CDR1 is MNHEY, CDR2 SVGAGI. The J segment lost 5 bases and the V segment lost 6 bases, leaving 6 bases of the junction unmatched. CDR3 in DNA: TGTGCCAGCAGCCTGACAGGGATGGAGACCCAGTACTTC. It yields the protein CASSLTGMETQYF.

The chain combines TRBV4-1 with TRBJ2-2; 7 nucleotides match TRBD2. The CDR3 loop spans 16 amino acids. With 1 base clipped from V and 2 bases from J, the junction kept 4 bases outside the gene matches. The germline gives CDR1 MGHRA, CDR2 YSYEKL. The CDR3 reads CASSQVTSANTGELFF. The CDR3 DNA is TGCGCCAGCAGCCAAGTAACTAGCGCCAACACCGGGGAGCTGTTTTTT.

Details on this clone: One end of the junction varies from germline; a read error may be responsible. The V gene is TRBV27, the J gene TRBJ1-2; D might be TRBD1 (6 bases). The length of the CDR3 is 14 residues. Germline assignment: CDR1 MNHEY and CDR2 SMNVEV (reference sequence). CDR3 loop: CASSFFGTLYGHTF. The CDR3 coding sequence is TGTGCCAGCAGTTTCTTCGGGACACTTTATGGCCACACCTTC.

The J gene is TRBJ2-7, the V gene TRBV10-3; possible D gene TRBD2, 5 bases. The germline V and J ends were trimmed by 4 bases and 7 bases, with 14 bases remaining between them. This CDR3 is built from 13 residues. Germline CDR1 reads ENHRY; CDR2 reads SYGVKD. DNA for the CDR3: TGTGCCATCAGTGTCGACTACCCTCGGGAGCAGTACTTC. This sequence encodes CAISVDYPREQYF.

This chain links TRBV10-3 with TRBJ1-1; maybe TRBD1 (5 bases). The V end was cut by 11 bases, the J end by 1 base, with 11 bases between. The CDR3 length is 12 residues. Germline-derived CDR1 and CDR2 are ENHRY and SYGVKD. CDR3 protein: CACGTSNTEAFF. CDR3 bases: TGTGCCTGCGGGACGTCGAACACTGAAGCTTTCTTT.

This sequence joins TRBV19 and TRBJ1-1; tentatively, D is TRBD1 (5 bases). The V gene lost 3 bases and the J gene lost 4 bases, with 15 bases spanning the gap. The CDR3 is 15 amino acids. Per the germline V gene, CDR1 is LNHDA and CDR2 is SQIVND (reference sequence). CDR3 residues: CASSIGTGGSTEAFF. The CDR3 DNA reads as TGTGCCAGTAGTATCGGCACGGGGGGTAGCACTGAAGCTTTCTTT.

The CDR3 reads CASSQEGTSGRVSGELFF. For the CDR3, the DNA is TGTGCCAGCAGCCAAGAAGGGACTAGCGGGAGGGTAAGCGGGGAGCTGTTTTTT. The chain couples TRBV4-2 to TRBJ2-2; 16 nucleotides align to TRBD2. Per the germline V gene, CDR1 is LGHNA and CDR2 is YNFKEQ. With V trimmed by 0 bases and J by 7 bases, 5 bases remained unmatched. This CDR3 is built from 18 residues.

The chain links TRBV19 to TRBJ2-3; 9 bases line up with TRBD2. The V gene end was trimmed by 0 bases and the J gene end by 0 bases; junction bases not matched to a gene: 4. Germline V gene sequence: CDR1 LNHDA, CDR2 SQIVND (reference sequence). CDR3 length: 17 residues. The DNA for the CDR3 is TGTGCCAGTAGTATAGAATGGACTAGCGAGAGCACAGATACGCAGTATTTT. Amino acid sequence: CASSIEWTSESTDTQYF.

The chain couples TRBV11-1 to TRBJ2-7; TRBD1 matches 10 bases. Germline lookup yields CDR1 SGHAT and CDR2 FQDESV (reference sequence). After removal of 4 bases from V and 3 bases from J, the junction contained 0 bases not matched to a gene. The CDR3 has 13 amino acids. Here the CDR3 DNA reads TGTGCCAGCAGCTGGGACAGGGGCTACGAGCAGTACTTC. This encodes CASSWDRGYEQYF.

V usage is TRBV13 and J usage is TRBJ2-7; 13 nucleotides line up with TRBD2. V gave up 5 bases and J gave up 0 bases; unmatched junction bases: 7. The V gene's germline CDR1 is PRHDT and CDR2 FYEKMQ (reference sequence). CDR3 length: 17 residues. The CDR3 DNA sequence: TGTGCCAGCAGCGCCAGAGGACTAGCGGGGGTCTCCTACGAGCAGTACGTC. Its protein is CASSARGLAGVSYEQYV.

The V and J genes are TRBV7-2 and TRBJ2-7, with 10 bases fitting TRBD2. Losses at the gene ends were 1 base for V and 6 bases for J; bases not matched to a gene: 3. The CDR3 is made up of 14 amino acids. Germline V gives CDR1 SGHTA, CDR2 FQGNSA. The CDR3 sequence is CASSLGTSGSEQYV. Written as DNA, the CDR3 is TGTGCCAGCAGCTTAGGGACTAGCGGCTCCGAGCAGTACGTC.

This clone appeared a single time. This sequence joins TRBV18 and TRBJ1-1; a weak D match, TRBD1 (5 bases). CDR1 is KGHSH, CDR2 LQKENI, per germline. Trimming took 3 bases from V and 4 from J, leaving 12 bases between them. This CDR3 spans 14 amino acids. CDR3 in amino acids: CASSPEGKFTEAFF. The CDR3 DNA follows: TGTGCCAGCTCACCGGAGGGGAAATTCACTGAAGCTTTCTTT.

The chain employs TRBV9 and TRBJ2-3; 12 nucleotides align to TRBD2. Germline V gene data show CDR1 as SGDLS and CDR2 as YYNGEE. With 4 bases clipped from V and 4 bases from J, the junction kept 1 base outside the gene matches. The CDR3 consists of 14 residues. DNA of the CDR3: TGTGCCAGCAGCACTAGCGGGAGGTCAGATACGCAGTATTTT. It codes for CASSTSGRSDTQYF.

The V gene is TRBV28, the J gene TRBJ2-5; D not resolved. The CDR3 length is 13 residues. Deletions cut 2 bases from V and 4 bases from J, with 8 bases between. Germline CDR1 and CDR2: MDHEN and SYDVKM. CDR3 sequence (DNA): TGTGCCAGCAGTTTAACACCTAGAGAGACCCAGTACTTC. This codes for CASSLTPRETQYF.